Each of the 20 T cell receptor beta chains below was sequenced from the same sample in a study of blood T cell repertoires in COVID-19. Method: immunoSEQ multiplex PCR; TCRdb's copy keeps in-frame clones and lacks some. The sample includes fewer than 200,000 clones, roughly four fifths seen only once; the top ten take 6% to 8.5%. The sequenced sample consisted of peripheral blood. The receptors were gathered from a human donor in a cohort sampled during active COVID-19.

The rearrangement links TRBV6-5 to TRBJ1-1, with 7 nucleotides matching TRBD1. Germline V gives CDR1 MNHEY, CDR2 SVGAGI. The CDR3 contains 13 residues. The trim removed 8 bases at V and 6 bases at J, leaving 9 bases unmatched. The CDR3 DNA follows: TGTGCCAGCGGGGTAGACAGGGTGGCTGAAGCTTTCTTT. Protein product: CASGVDRVAEAFF.

The chain links TRBV6-5 to TRBJ1-5, with a weak D call TRBD1 (6 bases). CDR3 length equals 14 residues. The V end was cut by 5 bases, the J end by 5 bases, with 13 bases between. Germline V gene sequence: CDR1 MNHEY, CDR2 SVGAGI. The chain's CDR3 is CASSPRGGHQPQHF. For the CDR3, the DNA is TGTGCCAGCAGTCCCCGGGGGGGCCATCAGCCCCAGCATTTT.

The chain is built from TRBV27 and TRBJ1-2; weak D call: TRBD1 (6 bases). Germline loops: CDR1 MNHEY, CDR2 SMNVEV (reference sequence). This CDR3 has 13 residues. Trimming took off 4 bases at V and 8 bases at J, with 14 bases between the two ends. The CDR3 DNA is TGTGCCAGCAGTTACCGCAGGGGTGGCGGCTACACCTTC. Residues: CASSYRRGGGYTF.

The chain joins TRBV7-9 to TRBJ2-7, with D perhaps TRBD2 (5 bases). Germline V CDR1 and CDR2: SEHNR, FQNEAQ (reference sequence). V lost 5 bases to trimming and J lost 0 bases, with 8 bases between them. The CDR3 extends over 13 amino acids. The CDR3 here is CASSPGDSYEQYF. In DNA form, the CDR3 reads TGTGCCAGCAGCCCCGGGGACTCCTACGAGCAGTACTTC.

V and J are TRBV5-4 and TRBJ2-7; D not resolved. Per the germline V gene, CDR1 is SGHNT and CDR2 is YYREEE (reference sequence). The length of the CDR3 is 16 residues. V shed 0 bases and J shed 0 bases, with 13 bases lying between them. CDR3 sequence: CASSLERTLSSYEQYF. The CDR3, as DNA: TGTGCCAGCAGCTTGGAGAGAACCCTAAGCTCCTACGAGCAGTACTTC. The complete variable domain, with remaining parts taken from reference TRBV5-4 and TRBJ2-7, reads ETGVTQSPTHLIKTRGQQVTLRCSSQSGHNTVSWYQQALGQGPQFIFQYYREEENGRGNFPPRFSGLQFPNYSSELNVNALELDDSALYLCASSLERTLSSYEQYFGPGTRLTVT.

The V gene is TRBV30, the J gene TRBJ2-7; tentatively, D is TRBD1 (5 bases). Per the germline V gene, CDR1 is GTSNPN and CDR2 is SVGIG (reference sequence). V was shortened by 7 bases and J by 7 bases, with 20 bases between the two germline ends. This CDR3 has 13 residues. The CDR3, as DNA: TGTGCCTTGAACCAGGGAAATGGTTATGAGCAGTACTTC. The encoded protein is CALNQGNGYEQYF.

The chain joins TRBV5-1 to TRBJ2-6; the D is unclear. Germline CDR1 is SGHRS and CDR2 is YFSETQ. Trimming cost V 1 base and J 0 bases, with 5 bases left between them. This CDR3 has 15 residues. For the CDR3, the DNA is TGCGCCAGCAGCTTGCGACTCTCTGGGGCCAACGTCCTGACTTTC. This encodes CASSLRLSGANVLTF. The full variable domain, with the rest looked up from reference TRBV5-1 and TRBJ2-6, is KAGVTQTPRYLIKTRGQQVTLSCSPISGHRSVSWYQQTPGQGLQFLFEYFSETQRNKGNFPGRFSGRQFSNSRSEMNVSTLELGDSALYLCASSLRLSGANVLTFGAGSRLTVL.

This clone has a handful of counts. J is TRBJ1-2 and V is TRBV9, with TRBD1 matching 9 bases. There are 12 residues in the CDR3. Germline CDR1 and CDR2: SGDLS and YYNGEE. Losses at the gene ends were 3 bases for V and 8 bases for J; bases not matched to a gene: 2. The CDR3 sequence: CASSGDRGGYTF. CDR3 DNA sequence: TGTGCCAGCAGCGGCGACAGGGGGGGCTACACCTTC.

V gene TRBV6-5 combines with J gene TRBJ1-6; D is ambiguous. CDR3 size: 15 residues. CDR1 and CDR2 (germline): MNHEY, SVGAGI. Trimming cost V 4 bases and J 0 bases, with 7 bases left between them. DNA for the CDR3: TGTGCCAGCAGTTCTACTAGCTCCTATAATTCACCCCTCCACTTT. Protein sequence: CASSSTSSYNSPLHF.

The chain recombines TRBV13 with TRBJ2-7; D is unclear. Germline V gene data show CDR1 as PRHDT and CDR2 as FYEKMQ (reference sequence). V was trimmed by 5 bases and J by 1 base, leaving 12 bases between them. This CDR3 is 14 amino acids long. The CDR3 nucleotides are TGTGCCAGCAGCCAAACAACCAGTTCCTACGAGCAGTACTTC. This gives the protein CASSQTTSSYEQYF. Variable domain in full (rest from reference TRBV13 and TRBJ2-7): AAGVIQSPRHLIKEKRETATLKCYPIPRHDTVYWYQQGPGQDPQFLISFYEKMQSDKGSIPDRFSAQQFSDYHSELNMSSLELGDSALYFCASSQTTSSYEQYFGPGTRLTVT.

This clone was recorded only once. The V and J genes are TRBV27 and TRBJ2-1, with TRBD1 identical over 7 bases. The CDR3 consists of 14 residues. Trimming took 6 bases from V and 4 from J; bases not matched to a gene: 6. Per germline, CDR1 MNHEY and CDR2 SMNVEV (reference sequence). CDR3 nucleotide sequence: TGTGCCAGCAGCCTCGGGACAGCTTACAATGAGCAGTTCTTC. Amino acid sequence: CASSLGTAYNEQFF.

The genes are TRBV5-1 and TRBJ2-7; TRBD1 aligns across 12 bases. J lost 1 base, V lost 0 bases, and 8 bases had no gene match. The V gene's germline CDR1 is SGHRS and CDR2 YFSETQ. This CDR3 is 18 amino acids long. CDR3 residues: CASSLVVPGQGASYEQYF. CDR3 coding DNA: TGCGCCAGCAGCTTGGTCGTGCCGGGACAGGGGGCTTCCTACGAGCAGTACTTC.

The chain recombines TRBV6-2 or TRBV6-3 with TRBJ2-2; possible D gene TRBD2, 6 bases. V lost 0 bases and J lost 6, with 14 bases in between. This CDR3 is built from 16 residues. Germline V lookup: CDR1 MNHEY, CDR2 SVGEGT. The CDR3 bases are TGTGCCAGCAGTTACTCCGGGAGTAGCAGGTCCGGGGAGCTGTTTTTT. Amino acid sequence: CASSYSGSSRSGELFF.

This clone was observed a handful of times. The genes are TRBV6-5 and TRBJ2-1; 11 nucleotides align to TRBD2. Looked up from germline, CDR1 is MNHEY and CDR2 is SVGAGI. V gave up 9 bases and J gave up 0 bases; unmatched junction bases: 1. This CDR3 comprises 14 residues. CDR3 DNA: TGTGCCAGTAGCGGGGGGGCCTCCTACAATGAGCAGTTCTTC. This translates into CASSGGASYNEQFF.

The rearrangement joins TRBV4-1 to TRBJ1-2, with 7 bases that match TRBD1. Germline CDR1 MGHRA, CDR2 YSYEKL. The CDR3 spans 17 residues. J gave up 7 bases and V 0 bases, and 14 bases lay outside the gene matches. This chain's CDR3 is CASSQEASGTALVGYTF. CDR3 coding DNA: TGCGCCAGCAGCCAAGAGGCGTCAGGGACAGCCTTGGTTGGCTACACCTTC.

The rearrangement joins TRBV5-1 to TRBJ1-2; D unresolved. The CDR3 sequence is 13 residues long. Germline V gives CDR1 SGHRS, CDR2 YFSETQ. Deletions cut 6 bases from V and 0 bases from J, with 9 bases between. CDR3 sequence: CASTQRPNYGYTF. The DNA of the CDR3 is TGCGCCAGCACACAGAGACCTAACTATGGCTACACCTTC.

This CDR3 is CASSERGKNTEAFF. The CDR3 DNA reads TGTGCCAGCAGTGAGCGGGGGAAGAACACTGAAGCTTTCTTT. V is TRBV6-1 and J is TRBJ1-1; possibly TRBD1 for D (5 bases). Per germline, CDR1 MNHNS and CDR2 SASEGT. Trimming left V 3 bases short and J 1 base short, with 9 bases between. This CDR3 is 14 amino acids long.

The chain combines TRBV4-2 with TRBJ2-7; 10 bases line up with TRBD2. With V trimmed by 1 base and J by 4 bases, 13 bases remained unmatched. The CDR3 runs 18 residues. Germline V CDR1 and CDR2: LGHNA, YNFKEQ. CDR3 residues: CASSQVSYESGGGYEQYF. DNA of the CDR3: TGTGCCAGCAGCCAAGTATCGTACGAAAGCGGGGGGGGTTACGAGCAGTACTTC.

V is TRBV19 and J is TRBJ2-7, with D perhaps matching TRBD1 (6 bases). This CDR3 is built from 17 residues. Germline CDR1 LNHDA, CDR2 SQIVND (reference sequence). Trimming took 3 bases from V and 2 from J, leaving 20 bases between them. CDR3 DNA: TGTGCCAGTAGTATCGGACAGCAAGATACGACCCCCTACGAGCAGTACTTC. This codes for CASSIGQQDTTPYEQYF.

The J gene is TRBJ2-5, the V gene TRBV6-5, with TRBD1 matching 8 bases. Germline V gene data show CDR1 as MNHEY and CDR2 as SVGAGI. The trim removed 10 bases at V and 2 bases at J, leaving 12 bases unmatched. The CDR3 length is 15 residues. CDR3 loop: CAIDLGQGEQETQYF. In DNA form, the CDR3 reads TGTGCCATCGACTTAGGACAGGGTGAACAAGAGACCCAGTACTTC.